This paragraph reports one TCR beta chain. The source of the sample is a study of CD8+ T cells in alopecia areata. About the study: Tofacitinib ran for 6 to 18 months before 6 months off drug.

Sequencing relied on a cDNA template that was reverse transcribed from extracted RNA. Some clones are missing from TCRdb's copy, which holds only in-frame ones; the method was immunoSEQ multiplex PCR. The top ten clones hold more than 1.5% of a sample with 170,000 or so clones, roughly 63% of them seen once. This sequence originates from a human donor with alopecia areata. The specimen was CD4+ T cells sorted from blood, collected at week 0.

The DNA of the CDR3 is TGTGCCAGCTCAGGGCTGGGAGAGACCCAGTACTTC. It yields the protein CASSGLGETQYF. This rearrangement joins TRBV18 to TRBJ2-5; D remains unclear. CDR1 and CDR2 (germline): KGHSH, LQKENI. Trimming took 5 bases from V and 4 from J, leaving 8 bases between them. The CDR3 length is 12 residues.